The 32 T cell receptor beta chains listed next were all sequenced from one sample in a study of T cell responses to AZD1222 COVID-19 vaccine. Data came from immunoSEQ multiplex PCR; TCRdb stores just in-frame clones and leaves some out. The table lists over 45,000 clones, roughly 88% of them singletons. Sequenced material: peripheral blood, taken on day 0 of AZD1222 vaccination. Receptors were obtained from an adult in good health.

The table lists this clone with a count of one. CDR3 in DNA: TGTGCCAGCAGCGGAGGGAAACCAGGATCCTACGAGCAGTACTTC. Translation: CASSGGKPGSYEQYF. The chain recombines TRBV5-4 with TRBJ2-7; D might be TRBD2 (6 bases). Germline CDR1 and CDR2: SGHNT and YYREEE (reference sequence). This CDR3 is 15 amino acids long. V gave up 4 bases and J gave up 1 base, with 15 bases separating them.

The genes are TRBV28 and TRBJ2-2; D might be TRBD1 (6 bases). Germline-derived CDR1 and CDR2 are MDHEN and SYDVKM. The V end was cut by 2 bases, the J end by 0 bases, with 10 bases between. The length of the CDR3 is 16 residues. CDR3 nucleotides: TGTGCCAGCAGTTTACTGACAGGAGCGAACACCGGGGAGCTGTTTTTT. It yields the protein CASSLLTGANTGELFF.

The chain couples TRBV18 to TRBJ1-3, with D maybe TRBD1 (5 bases). V lost 4 bases and J 7 bases, leaving 14 bases between the germline ends. The CDR3 is made up of 14 amino acids. The V gene's germline CDR1 is KGHSH and CDR2 LQKENI. The CDR3 DNA is TGTGCCAGCTCACGGGACCGCATATGGAACACCATATATTTT. Translation: CASSRDRIWNTIYF.

The gene calls are TRBV15 and TRBJ2-1; D gene uncertain. Trimming took 1 base from V and 2 from J, leaving 3 bases between them. The germline V gene has CDR1 LNHNV and CDR2 YYDKDF (reference sequence). The CDR3 length is 13 residues. The CDR3 spells CATSRGAYNEQFF. The CDR3 nucleotides are TGTGCCACCAGCAGAGGGGCCTACAATGAGCAGTTCTTC. Together with reference TRBV15 and TRBJ2-1, the CDR3 gives the full variable domain: DAMVIQNPRYQVTQFGKPVTLSCSQTLNHNVMYWYQQKSSQAPKLLFHYYDKDFNNEADTPDNFQSRRPNTSFCFLDIRSPGLGDTAMYLCATSRGAYNEQFFGPGTRLTVL.

This chain uses TRBV6-5 with TRBJ1-6, with D unclear. Per the germline V gene, CDR1 is MNHEY and CDR2 is SVGAGI. The CDR3 has 14 residues. V lost 4 bases and J 0 bases, leaving 4 bases between the germline ends. The CDR3: CASSSSSYNSPLHF. CDR3 bases: TGTGCCAGCAGTTCAAGCTCCTATAATTCACCCCTCCACTTT.

The rearrangement links TRBV18 to TRBJ1-2; TRBD1 might be the D (5 bases). Trimming took off 2 bases at V and 8 bases at J, with 12 bases between the two ends. The CDR3 totals 13 residues. Germline V lookup: CDR1 KGHSH, CDR2 LQKENI. The CDR3 loop reads CASSPRDSSGYTF. The CDR3 coding sequence is TGTGCCAGCTCACCAAGGGACTCGAGCGGCTACACCTTC.

This clone has a single count. The chain combines TRBV12-5 with TRBJ1-4; TRBD1 is a possible D gene (5 bases). Deletions cut 0 bases from V and 6 bases from J, with 17 bases between. The CDR3 extends over 17 amino acids. Germline V gives CDR1 LGHNT, CDR2 FRNRAP. This CDR3 is CASGLVRLVRDDEKLFF. Here the CDR3 DNA reads TGTGCTAGTGGTTTGGTAAGGCTGGTCAGGGACGATGAAAAACTGTTTTTT.

The gene calls are TRBV6-5 and TRBJ2-1; D is possibly TRBD2 (6 bases). This CDR3 comprises 15 residues. Per the germline V gene, CDR1 is MNHEY and CDR2 is SVGAGI. V was shortened by 7 bases and J by 1 base, with 14 bases between the two germline ends. Here the CDR3 reads CASTLSGGSYNEQFF. CDR3 in DNA: TGTGCCAGCACCCTTTCCGGAGGGTCCTACAATGAGCAGTTCTTC.

The rearrangement links TRBV18 to TRBJ1-1; 7 bases are a match to TRBD1. J gave up 10 bases and V 1 base, and 3 bases lay outside the gene matches. Per germline, CDR1 KGHSH and CDR2 LQKENI. The CDR3 consists of 12 residues. DNA of the CDR3: TGTGCCAGCTCACCACAGGGGGCGTCAGCTTTCTTT. Amino acid sequence: CASSPQGASAFF.

The chain joins TRBV18 to TRBJ1-2, with 7 bases that match TRBD1. Unmatched junction bases numbered 6, after V lost 0 bases and J lost 5 bases. This CDR3 contains 15 residues. Germline loops: CDR1 KGHSH, CDR2 LQKENI. The CDR3 sequence: CASSPPLGQQYGYTF. Written as DNA, the CDR3 is TGTGCCAGCTCACCACCGCTGGGACAGCAGTATGGCTACACCTTC.

This clone was seen just once. The J gene is TRBJ1-5, the V gene TRBV18; 9 bases fit TRBD1. The CDR3 totals 16 residues. The V and J ends lost 2 bases and 0 bases, in that order; junction bases with no gene match: 2. Per germline, CDR1 KGHSH and CDR2 LQKENI. The CDR3 DNA follows: TGTGCCAGCTCACCAGGGACAGGGTATAGCAATCAGCCCCAGCATTTT. The encoded protein is CASSPGTGYSNQPQHF.

This chain joins TRBV6-5 and TRBJ1-1, with unresolved D. Per the germline V gene, CDR1 is MNHEY and CDR2 is SVGAGI. The CDR3 runs 14 residues. V gave up 3 bases and J gave up 3 bases, with 11 bases separating them. The CDR3 DNA reads as TGTGCCAGCAGTTATGCACTCGGGGACACTGAAGCTTTCTTT. Translating gives CASSYALGDTEAFF.

The genes are TRBV19 and TRBJ2-2, with a possible D match to TRBD2 (5 bases). This CDR3 is built from 15 residues. V was trimmed by 6 bases and J by 6 bases, leaving 17 bases between them. Germline-derived CDR1 and CDR2 are LNHDA and SQIVND (reference sequence). In nucleotides, the CDR3 is TGTGCCAGTAGCCACGGGAAGGACCCGGCCGGGGAGCTGTTTTTT. Encoded protein: CASSHGKDPAGELFF.

The rearrangement uses TRBV5-1 and TRBJ2-2; D assignment may be TRBD1 or TRBD2 (5 bases each). This CDR3 has 17 residues. Germline V lookup: CDR1 SGHRS, CDR2 YFSETQ. With 4 bases removed from V and 10 bases from J, the gap between germline ends came to 26 bases. The CDR3 here is CASSTLYTGTQFKELFF. CDR3 in DNA: TGCGCCAGCAGCACCCTCTATACCGGGACCCAGTTCAAGGAGCTGTTTTTT.

The CDR3 sequence is CASSLGGGRYSNQPQHF. CDR3 sequence (DNA): TGTGCCAGCAGTTTAGGAGGGGGCCGATATAGCAATCAGCCCCAGCATTTT. The chain recombines TRBV27 with TRBJ1-5, with 7 bases identical to TRBD1. Trimming at V came to 2 bases and at J to 0 bases, leaving 7 bases not matched to a gene. Germline V CDR1 and CDR2: MNHEY, SMNVEV (reference sequence). This CDR3 spans 17 amino acids.

This clone was counted once. The chain has TRBV6-5 and TRBJ2-4; D remains ambiguous. Germline V gives CDR1 MNHEY, CDR2 SVGAGI. The CDR3 is 13 amino acids. V was pared by 2 bases and J by 4 bases, with 6 bases between. This chain's CDR3 is CASSYDGKNIQYF. CDR3 nucleotides: TGTGCCAGCAGTTACGACGGTAAAAACATTCAGTACTTC.

This rearrangement joins TRBV5-4 to TRBJ2-5; either TRBD1 or TRBD2 may fit D (6 bases each). Germline V CDR1 and CDR2: SGHNT, YYREEE (reference sequence). Trimming stripped 2 bases from V and 5 bases from J, with 16 bases between. This CDR3 is 15 amino acids long. This CDR3 is CASSFSGGTWETQYF. DNA for the CDR3: TGTGCCAGCAGCTTCTCCGGCGGGACATGGGAGACCCAGTACTTC.

The chain is built from TRBV4-2 and TRBJ1-6; tentatively, D is TRBD1 (5 bases). The V gene lost 1 base and the J gene lost 8 bases, with 9 bases spanning the gap. In germline, CDR1 is LGHNA, CDR2 YNFKEQ. The CDR3 contains 14 residues. Written as DNA, the CDR3 is TGTGCCAGCAGCCAAGTAACGGGGGATTCACCCCTCCACTTT. Protein sequence: CASSQVTGDSPLHF.

The chain joins TRBV5-4 to TRBJ2-7; TRBD1 or TRBD2 may be the D gene (5 bases each). This CDR3 region has 14 residues. Germline V gene data show CDR1 as SGHNT and CDR2 as YYREEE (reference sequence). The V end was cut by 0 bases, the J end by 3 bases, with 10 bases between. The CDR3 DNA reads as TGTGCCAGCAGCTTGGACGGGACCTTCTACGAGCAGTACTTC. Amino acid sequence: CASSLDGTFYEQYF.

This chain links TRBV5-1 with TRBJ1-2, with a weak D call TRBD1 (5 bases). Trimming took 3 bases from V and 8 from J, leaving 20 bases between them. The CDR3 length is 15 residues. Germline V lookup: CDR1 SGHRS, CDR2 YFSETQ. CDR3 amino acids: CASSSIGQGAKGYTF. As DNA, the CDR3 is TGCGCCAGCAGCTCTATAGGCCAGGGAGCGAAAGGCTACACCTTC.

This clone was seen ten or more times. The chain combines TRBV9 with TRBJ1-6; D is unresolved. V lost 4 bases and J lost 1, with 6 bases in between. This CDR3 has 14 residues. Germline CDR1 is SGDLS and CDR2 is YYNGEE. The CDR3 bases are TGTGCCAGCAGCCCCCATTCCTATAATTCACCCCTCCACTTT. Amino acids: CASSPHSYNSPLHF.

The rearrangement links TRBV2 to TRBJ2-7; no clear D gene. The CDR3 extends over 13 amino acids. V lost 8 bases and J lost 3, with 14 bases in between. Germline V lookup: CDR1 SNHLY, CDR2 FYNNEI. CDR3 amino acids: CASVGLHHYEQYF. CDR3 nucleotide sequence: TGTGCCAGCGTTGGGCTTCATCACTACGAGCAGTACTTC.

The CDR3: CASSWDVPGEQYF. CDR3 bases: TGCGCCAGCAGCTGGGACGTCCCCGGGGAGCAGTACTTC. The chain has TRBV5-1 and TRBJ2-7; D possibly uses TRBD1 or TRBD2 (5 bases each). CDR1 and CDR2 (germline): SGHRS, YFSETQ. V was clipped by 3 bases and J by 7 bases, with 14 bases between them. The CDR3 runs 13 residues.

The J gene is TRBJ2-1, the V gene TRBV4-1; either TRBD1 or TRBD2 may fit D (5 bases each). The germline gives CDR1 MGHRA, CDR2 YSYEKL. The CDR3 contains 15 residues. Trimming shortened V by 1 base and J by 8 bases, and 15 bases separated the two germline ends. The CDR3, as DNA: TGCGCCAGCAGCCAAGTCGGGACGACGCCCCATGAGCAGTTCTTC. Translating it yields CASSQVGTTPHEQFF.

This chain connects TRBV30 to TRBJ1-1; possibly TRBD1 for D (6 bases). This CDR3 comprises 12 residues. Germline CDR1 GTSNPN, CDR2 SVGIG (reference sequence). V was clipped by 2 bases and J by 7 bases, with 11 bases between them. CDR3 nucleotides: TGTGCCTGGAGTCCCGACAGGATTGAAGCTTTCTTT. It yields the protein CAWSPDRIEAFF.

This clone was found once. The chain couples TRBV4-1 to TRBJ2-6; D remains ambiguous. The CDR3 totals 17 residues. V was pared by 1 base and J by 3 bases, with 13 bases between. Germline CDR1 is MGHRA and CDR2 is YSYEKL. Here the CDR3 reads CASSQGVKVGGANVLTF. CDR3 coding DNA: TGCGCCAGCAGCCAAGGTGTGAAGGTTGGTGGGGCCAACGTCCTGACTTTC.

This chain uses TRBV4-2 with TRBJ1-1, with D tentatively TRBD1 (5 bases). Trimming pared 0 bases from V and 6 bases from J, leaving 11 bases between. The germline CDR1 and CDR2 sequences are LGHNA and YNFKEQ. This CDR3 has 14 residues. The CDR3 region has the DNA TGTGCCAGCAGCCAAGACAGGGAGAGTTCTGAAGCTTTCTTT. It translates to CASSQDRESSEAFF.

The CDR3, as DNA: TGCAGTGCTAGTGGTAGGGTCCCCTACGAGCAGTACTTC. Translation gives CSASGRVPYEQYF. This chain uses TRBV20-1 with TRBJ2-7; D gene ambiguous. The germline V gene has CDR1 DFQATT and CDR2 SNEGSKA (reference sequence). The ends were cut back, 3 bases at V and 2 bases at J, with 11 bases in the middle. The CDR3 is made up of 13 amino acids.

This rearrangement joins TRBV27 to TRBJ1-6; weak D call: TRBD1 (5 bases). Germline CDR1 reads MNHEY; CDR2 reads SMNVEV (reference sequence). This CDR3 spans 15 amino acids. V lost 7 bases to trimming and J lost 5 bases, with 15 bases between them. CDR3 residues: CASNTGAANNSPLHF. Written as DNA, the CDR3 is TGTGCCAGCAACACTGGGGCGGCAAATAATTCACCCCTCCACTTT.

This clone was detected only once. The rearrangement links TRBV5-1 to TRBJ2-3; D gene unclear. This CDR3 has 14 residues. Trimming took 6 bases from V and 4 from J, leaving 15 bases between them. Germline V gene sequence: CDR1 SGHRS, CDR2 YFSETQ. The CDR3 loop reads CASTFSSWSDTQYF. Here the CDR3 DNA reads TGCGCCAGCACCTTCAGTAGTTGGTCAGATACGCAGTATTTT.

This CDR3 reads CASSYGGTEASGYTF. CDR3 in DNA: TGTGCCAGCAGTTACGGCGGGACTGAGGCTAGCGGCTACACCTTC. This chain uses TRBV6-5 with TRBJ1-2; TRBD1 might be the D (5 bases). The CDR3 length is 15 residues. Germline loops: CDR1 MNHEY, CDR2 SVGAGI. V was shortened by 2 bases and J by 8 bases, with 18 bases between the two germline ends.

The chain joins TRBV7-6 to TRBJ2-1, with D possibly TRBD1 on 5 matching bases. Germline CDR1 and CDR2: SGHVS and FNYEAQ. This CDR3 contains 15 residues. V was trimmed by 6 bases and J by 2 bases, leaving 14 bases between them. In nucleotides, the CDR3 is TGTGCCAGCAGTTATCGCTCAGGGACCTACAATGAGCAGTTCTTC. Translated: CASSYRSGTYNEQFF.